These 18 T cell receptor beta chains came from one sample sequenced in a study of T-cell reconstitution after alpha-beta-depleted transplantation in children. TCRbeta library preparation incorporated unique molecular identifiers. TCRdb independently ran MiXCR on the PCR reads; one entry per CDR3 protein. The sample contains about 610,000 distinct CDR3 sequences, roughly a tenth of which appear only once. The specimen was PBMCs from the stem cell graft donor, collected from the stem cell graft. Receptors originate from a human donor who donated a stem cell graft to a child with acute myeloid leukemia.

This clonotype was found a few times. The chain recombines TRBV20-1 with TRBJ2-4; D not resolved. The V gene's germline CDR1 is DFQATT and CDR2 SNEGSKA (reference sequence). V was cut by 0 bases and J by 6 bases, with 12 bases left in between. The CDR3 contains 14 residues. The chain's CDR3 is CSARDIGDRNIQYF. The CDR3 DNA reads TGCAGTGCTAGAGATATCGGTGATAGAAACATTCAGTACTTC.

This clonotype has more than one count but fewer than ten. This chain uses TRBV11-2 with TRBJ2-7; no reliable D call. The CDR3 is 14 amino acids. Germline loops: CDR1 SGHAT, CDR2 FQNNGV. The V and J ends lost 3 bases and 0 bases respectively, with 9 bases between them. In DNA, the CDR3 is TGTGCCAGCAGCTTGATCTTCAGCTCCTACGAGCAGTACTTC. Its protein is CASSLIFSSYEQYF.

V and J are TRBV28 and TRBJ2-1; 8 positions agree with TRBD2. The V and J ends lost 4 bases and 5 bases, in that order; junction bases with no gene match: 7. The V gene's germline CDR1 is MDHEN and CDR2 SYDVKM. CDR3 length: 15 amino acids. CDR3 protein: CASSSGTRKNNEQFF. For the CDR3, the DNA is TGTGCCAGCAGTTCCGGGACTAGGAAAAACAATGAGCAGTTCTTC.

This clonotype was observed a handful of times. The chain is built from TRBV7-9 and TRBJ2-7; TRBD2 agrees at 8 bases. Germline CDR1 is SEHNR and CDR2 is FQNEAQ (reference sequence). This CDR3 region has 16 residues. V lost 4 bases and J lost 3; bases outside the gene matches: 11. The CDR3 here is CASSSGGQGSGYEQYF. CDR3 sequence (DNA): TGTGCCAGCAGCTCGGGGGGGCAGGGGAGCGGCTACGAGCAGTACTTC.

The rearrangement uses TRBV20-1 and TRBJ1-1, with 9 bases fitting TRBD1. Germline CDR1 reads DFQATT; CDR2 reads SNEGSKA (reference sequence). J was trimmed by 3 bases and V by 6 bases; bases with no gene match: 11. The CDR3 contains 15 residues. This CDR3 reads CSADYRGRGDTEAFF. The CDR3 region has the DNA TGCAGTGCGGATTACAGGGGGCGCGGGGACACTGAAGCTTTCTTT.

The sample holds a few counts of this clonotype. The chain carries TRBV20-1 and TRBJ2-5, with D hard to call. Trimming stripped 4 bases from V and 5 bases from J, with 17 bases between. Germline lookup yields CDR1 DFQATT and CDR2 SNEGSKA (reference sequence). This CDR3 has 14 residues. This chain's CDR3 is CSATMIPRSETQYF. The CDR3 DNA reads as TGCAGTGCTACCATGATCCCCAGGTCGGAGACCCAGTACTTC.

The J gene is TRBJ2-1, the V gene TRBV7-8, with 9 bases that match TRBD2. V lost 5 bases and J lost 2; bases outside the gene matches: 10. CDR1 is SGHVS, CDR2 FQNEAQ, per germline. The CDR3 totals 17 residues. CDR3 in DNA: TGTGCCAGCAGCCCTAAAATAGCGGGAGTTGCCTACAATGAGCAGTTCTTC. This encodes CASSPKIAGVAYNEQFF.

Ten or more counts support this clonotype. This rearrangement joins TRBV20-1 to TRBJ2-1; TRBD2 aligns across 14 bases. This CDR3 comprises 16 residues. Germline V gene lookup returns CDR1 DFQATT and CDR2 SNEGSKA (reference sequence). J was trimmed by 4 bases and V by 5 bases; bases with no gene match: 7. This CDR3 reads CSAGTGTSGSYNEQFF. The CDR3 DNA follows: TGCAGTGCTGGAACAGGGACTAGCGGGAGTTACAATGAGCAGTTCTTC.

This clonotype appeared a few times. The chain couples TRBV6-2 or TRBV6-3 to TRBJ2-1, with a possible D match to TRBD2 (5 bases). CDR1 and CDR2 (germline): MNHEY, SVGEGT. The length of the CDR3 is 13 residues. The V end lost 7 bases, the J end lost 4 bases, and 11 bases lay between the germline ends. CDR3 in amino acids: CASTLDSYNEQFF. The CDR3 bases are TGTGCCAGCACCCTGGACTCTTACAATGAGCAGTTCTTC.

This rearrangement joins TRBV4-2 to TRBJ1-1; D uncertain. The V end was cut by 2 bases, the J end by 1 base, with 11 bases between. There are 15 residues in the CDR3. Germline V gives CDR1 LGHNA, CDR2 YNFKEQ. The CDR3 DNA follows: TGTGCCAGCAGCCAATGGGCCAGCTCGAACACTGAAGCTTTCTTT. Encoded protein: CASSQWASSNTEAFF.

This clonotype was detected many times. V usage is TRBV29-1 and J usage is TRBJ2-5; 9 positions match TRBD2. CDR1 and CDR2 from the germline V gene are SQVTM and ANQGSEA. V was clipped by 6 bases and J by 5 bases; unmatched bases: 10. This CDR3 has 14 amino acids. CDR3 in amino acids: CSVPAREGRETQYF. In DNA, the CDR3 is TGCAGCGTGCCGGCGCGGGAGGGCAGGGAGACCCAGTACTTC.

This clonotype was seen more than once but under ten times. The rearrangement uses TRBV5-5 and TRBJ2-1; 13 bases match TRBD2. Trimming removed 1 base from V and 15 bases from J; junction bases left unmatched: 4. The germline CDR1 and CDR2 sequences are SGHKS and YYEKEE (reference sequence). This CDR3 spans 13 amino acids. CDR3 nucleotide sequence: TGTGCCAGCAGCTTGACTAGCGGGAGGGCCGGGTTCTTC. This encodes CASSLTSGRAGFF.

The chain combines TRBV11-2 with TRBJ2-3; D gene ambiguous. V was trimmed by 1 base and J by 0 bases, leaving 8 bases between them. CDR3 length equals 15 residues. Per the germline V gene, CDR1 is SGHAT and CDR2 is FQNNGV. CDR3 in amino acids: CASSLVVGSTDTQYF. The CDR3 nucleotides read TGTGCCAGCAGCTTAGTGGTTGGTAGCACAGATACGCAGTATTTT. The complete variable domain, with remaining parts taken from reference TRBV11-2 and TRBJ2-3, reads EAGVAQSPRYKIIEKRQSVAFWCNPISGHATLYWYQQILGQGPKLLIQFQNNGVVDDSQLPKDRFSAERLKGVDSTLKIQPAKLEDSAVYLCASSLVVGSTDTQYFGPGTRLTVL.

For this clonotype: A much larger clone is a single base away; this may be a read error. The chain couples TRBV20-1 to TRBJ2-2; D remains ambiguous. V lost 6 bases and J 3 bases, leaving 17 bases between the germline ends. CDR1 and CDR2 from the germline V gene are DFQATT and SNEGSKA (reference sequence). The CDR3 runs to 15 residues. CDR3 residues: CSATLGLRDTGELFF. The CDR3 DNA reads TGCAGTGCCACACTGGGGTTAAGGGACACCGGGGAGCTGTTTTTT.

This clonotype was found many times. CDR3 residues: CASSVSTGAGGDTQYF. In DNA form, the CDR3 reads TGTGCCAGCAGCGTTTCTACGGGAGCCGGTGGAGATACGCAGTATTTT. The chain has TRBV9 and TRBJ2-3, with a tentative D call TRBD2 (6 bases). The germline V gene encodes CDR1 SGDLS and CDR2 YYNGEE. Trimming removed 2 bases at V and 5 bases at J, with 18 bases between. There are 16 residues in the CDR3. Looking up the rest from reference TRBV9 and TRBJ2-3 gives the full variable domain: DSGVTQTPKHLITATGQRVTLRCSPRSGDLSVYWYQQSLDQGLQFLIQYYNGEERAKGNILERFSAQQFPDLHSELNLSSLELGDSALYFCASSVSTGAGGDTQYFGPGTRLTVL.

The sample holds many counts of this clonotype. The CDR3 DNA sequence: TGTGCCAGCAGCGTAGGTACAAACTCCTACAATGAGCAGTTCTTC. Encoded protein: CASSVGTNSYNEQFF. The rearrangement uses TRBV9 and TRBJ2-1; no reliable D call. Trimming pared 0 bases from V and 0 bases from J, leaving 7 bases between. The CDR3 runs to 15 residues. Germline CDR1 is SGDLS and CDR2 is YYNGEE. Based on the CDR3 plus reference TRBV9 and TRBJ2-1, the full variable domain is DSGVTQTPKHLITATGQRVTLRCSPRSGDLSVYWYQQSLDQGLQFLIQYYNGEERAKGNILERFSAQQFPDLHSELNLSSLELGDSALYFCASSVGTNSYNEQFFGPGTRLTVL.

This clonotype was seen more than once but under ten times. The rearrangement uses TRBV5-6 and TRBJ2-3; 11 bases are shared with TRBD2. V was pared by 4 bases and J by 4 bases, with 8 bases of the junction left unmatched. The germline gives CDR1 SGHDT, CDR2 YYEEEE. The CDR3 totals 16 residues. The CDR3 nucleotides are TGTGCCAGCAGCCTCGTCCTAGCGGGAGGCTCAGATACGCAGTATTTT. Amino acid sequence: CASSLVLAGGSDTQYF.

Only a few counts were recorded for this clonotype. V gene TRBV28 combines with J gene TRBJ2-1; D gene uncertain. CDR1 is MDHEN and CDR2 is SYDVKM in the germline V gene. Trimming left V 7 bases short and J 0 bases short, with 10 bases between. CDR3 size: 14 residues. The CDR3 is CASTPRGSYNEQFF. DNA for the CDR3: TGTGCCAGCACCCCTAGAGGCTCCTACAATGAGCAGTTCTTC.